Presented here are 24 T cell receptor beta chains from one specimen sequenced in a study of blood T cell repertoires in COVID-19. TCRdb keeps only in-frame clones here, not all; method: immunoSEQ multiplex PCR. The sample includes over 600,000 clones, 90% of them seen just once. Sequencing was done on a sample of peripheral blood. These receptor sequences come from a woman under 30 with acute or convalescent COVID-19.

This clone was counted only a few times. The chain combines TRBV30 with TRBJ1-2; D unresolved. Germline-derived CDR1 and CDR2 are GTSNPN and SVGIG (reference sequence). Trimming removed 8 bases at V and 5 bases at J, with 18 bases between. This CDR3 contains 13 residues. This chain's CDR3 is CAGNPPGVYGYTF. The DNA of the CDR3 is TGTGCCGGGAACCCCCCAGGCGTTTATGGCTACACCTTC.

This chain connects TRBV7-9 to TRBJ1-2; D might be TRBD1 (6 bases). The V gene's germline CDR1 is SEHNR and CDR2 FQNEAQ (reference sequence). The CDR3 loop spans 15 amino acids. Trimming cost V 6 bases and J 4 bases, with 18 bases left between them. The CDR3 coding sequence is TGTGCCAGCAGACCTGCTGCTCGGACAGTCTATGGCTACACCTTC. As protein: CASRPAARTVYGYTF.

This clone was found a few times. CDR3 amino acids: CASSQRQENTEAFF. The CDR3 DNA is TGCGCCAGCAGCCAAAGGCAGGAGAACACTGAAGCTTTCTTT. The gene calls are TRBV4-3 and TRBJ1-1; D ambiguous. V was clipped by 2 bases and J by 1 base, with 8 bases between them. Germline CDR1 reads LGHNA; CDR2 reads YSLEER. This CDR3 has 14 amino acids.

This rearrangement joins TRBV3-1 (or the pseudogene TRBV3-2) to TRBJ1-1, with 8 bases matching TRBD1. CDR1 and CDR2 from the germline V gene are LGHDT and YNNKEL (reference sequence). This CDR3 spans 17 amino acids. V lost 5 bases, J lost 0 bases, and 11 bases stayed unmatched. The CDR3 loop reads CASSTLFPGQVNTEAFF. CDR3 sequence (DNA): TGTGCCAGCAGCACCCTTTTCCCGGGACAGGTGAACACTGAAGCTTTCTTT.

The chain joins TRBV7-3 to TRBJ2-1, with 7 bases lining up with TRBD2. This CDR3 comprises 16 residues. Germline assignment: CDR1 SGHTA and CDR2 FQGTGA. V lost 5 bases, J lost 4 bases, and 11 bases stayed unmatched. The CDR3 DNA follows: TGTGCCAGCAGCCCCCTGGTGGCGGGGGTTTACAATGAGCAGTTCTTC. Amino acids: CASSPLVAGVYNEQFF.

This chain connects TRBV25-1 to TRBJ1-1; D is perhaps TRBD1 (6 bases). Germline lookup yields CDR1 MGHDK and CDR2 SYGVNS. The ends were cut back, 3 bases at V and 1 base at J, with 12 bases in the middle. The CDR3 length is 15 residues. In nucleotides, the CDR3 is TGTGCCAGCAGTGATATAGGACAGTCGAACACTGAAGCTTTCTTT. This gives the protein CASSDIGQSNTEAFF.

This chain connects TRBV5-1 to TRBJ1-5; TRBD1 might be the D (5 bases). The CDR3 runs 15 residues. Trimming left V 1 base short and J 5 bases short, with 13 bases between. Germline lookup yields CDR1 SGHRS and CDR2 YFSETQ. The CDR3 coding sequence is TGCGCCAGCAGCTTGTCGGCAGGGTTTGATCAGCCCCAGCATTTT. Protein: CASSLSAGFDQPQHF.

The V gene is TRBV7-6, the J gene TRBJ1-4; D is ambiguous. CDR3 length: 17 residues. The germline gives CDR1 SGHVS, CDR2 FNYEAQ. Trimming took 4 bases from V and 14 from J, leaving 29 bases between them. CDR3 bases: TGTGCCAGCAGCTCACCATCGCCCCCTCTCTATAATGAGAAGCTGTTTTTT. Translation: CASSSPSPPLYNEKLFF.

The genes are TRBV7-9 and TRBJ2-1, with 13 bases that match TRBD2. Trimming cost V 5 bases and J 3 bases; bases outside gene matches: 7. Germline assignment: CDR1 SEHNR and CDR2 FQNEAQ (reference sequence). This CDR3 region has 17 residues. The CDR3 DNA is TGTGCCAGCAGCCGTAGACTAGCGGGGGGACTCTACAATGAGCAGTTCTTC. Translation gives CASSRRLAGGLYNEQFF.

V and J are TRBV7-9 and TRBJ2-3; no definite D call. The germline V and J ends were trimmed by 5 bases and 2 bases, with 11 bases remaining between them. The CDR3 is 14 amino acids. Germline values: CDR1 SEHNR, CDR2 FQNEAQ (reference sequence). The CDR3, as DNA: TGTGCCAGCAGCCTTGGCGGCCTCACAGATACGCAGTATTTT. Its translation is CASSLGGLTDTQYF.

The CDR3: CSVGGVRQGHTDTQYF. The CDR3 DNA is TGCAGCGTTGGAGGGGTAAGACAGGGCCACACAGATACGCAGTATTTT. This sequence joins TRBV29-1 and TRBJ2-3; 7 nucleotides agree with TRBD1. This CDR3 is built from 16 residues. The germline V gene encodes CDR1 SQVTM and CDR2 ANQGSEA. V lost 4 bases to trimming and J lost 2 bases; unmatched junction nucleotides: 12.

The chain couples TRBV12-5 to TRBJ1-5, with D possibly TRBD1 on 6 matching bases. Looked up from germline, CDR1 is LGHNT and CDR2 is FRNRAP. The length of the CDR3 is 15 residues. V gave up 6 bases and J gave up 0 bases, with 12 bases separating them. CDR3 sequence reads: CASGQQGVSNQPQHF. In DNA, the CDR3 is TGTGCTAGTGGGCAACAGGGAGTTAGCAATCAGCCCCAGCATTTT.

The chain recombines TRBV27 with TRBJ1-4, with unresolved D. Germline V lookup: CDR1 MNHEY, CDR2 SMNVEV (reference sequence). The CDR3 contains 14 residues. Trimming removed 4 bases at V and 7 bases at J, with 13 bases between. CDR3 DNA: TGTGCCAGCAGTTCAGGCGGAGGGAGTGAAAAACTGTTTTTT. This codes for CASSSGGGSEKLFF. The entire variable domain, with the rest obtained from reference TRBV27 and TRBJ1-4, is as follows: EAQVTQNPRYLITVTGKKLTVTCSQNMNHEYMSWYRQDPGLGLRQIYYSMNVEVTDKGDVPEGYKVSRKEKRNFPLILESPSPNQTSLYFCASSSGGGSEKLFFGSGTQLSVL.

This chain joins TRBV7-6 and TRBJ1-2; no firm D call. The CDR3 spans 15 residues. Germline V gene sequence: CDR1 SGHVS, CDR2 FNYEAQ. V shed 2 bases and J shed 6 bases, with 16 bases lying between them. As DNA, the CDR3 is TGTGCCAGCAGCTTATTGGGAGGGAGTTCCGATGGCTACACCTTC. Translated, it gives CASSLLGGSSDGYTF.

The chain recombines TRBV7-8 with TRBJ2-1; weak D call: TRBD2 (8 bases). V was trimmed by 5 bases and J by 7 bases, leaving 27 bases between them. The CDR3 loop spans 18 amino acids. Germline V gene data show CDR1 as SGHVS and CDR2 as FQNEAQ. The CDR3 reads CASSPATGGGGGRNEQFF. CDR3 coding DNA: TGTGCCAGCAGCCCCGCGACAGGAGGGGGCGGGGGGCGGAATGAGCAGTTCTTC.

This chain connects TRBV12-5 to TRBJ2-1; 7 bases line up with TRBD1. V shed 7 bases, J shed 4 bases, and the junction held 4 bases outside the gene matches. The CDR3 covers 13 residues. Germline V CDR1 and CDR2: LGHNT, FRNRAP. The CDR3 DNA follows: TGTGCTAGTGCCGGGACAGAATACAATGAGCAGTTCTTC. Translation gives CASAGTEYNEQFF.

The J gene is TRBJ2-3, the V gene TRBV10-3; D perhaps matches TRBD2 (6 bases). The germline V gene has CDR1 ENHRY and CDR2 SYGVKD. The CDR3 is 16 amino acids. Trimming stripped 0 bases from V and 1 base from J, with 11 bases between. The CDR3 DNA reads as TGTGCCATCAGTGAGTCTCCTGGAGGGGGCACAGATACGCAGTATTTT. Translated, it gives CAISESPGGGTDTQYF.

The rearrangement joins TRBV28 to TRBJ2-7, with TRBD2 as a possible D gene (5 bases). Trimming removed 5 bases at V and 7 bases at J, with 9 bases between. The CDR3 has 11 amino acids. CDR1 is MDHEN and CDR2 is SYDVKM in the germline V gene. The CDR3 DNA follows: TGTGCCAGCAGTAAGACTAAGGAGCAGTACTTC. It codes for CASSKTKEQYF.

CDR3 sequence: CATSRDREGYNEQFF. The CDR3, as DNA: TGTGCCACCAGCAGAGATCGGGAGGGTTACAATGAGCAGTTCTTC. The chain links TRBV15 to TRBJ2-1, with 8 nucleotides matching TRBD2. The length of the CDR3 is 15 residues. Germline CDR1 and CDR2: LNHNV and YYDKDF (reference sequence). V was pared by 0 bases and J by 4 bases, with 2 bases of the junction left unmatched.

As concerns this clone: Other DNA sequences within the sample encode an identical CDR3. The chain is built from TRBV6-5 and TRBJ1-4, with D perhaps TRBD1 (6 bases). Germline CDR1 reads MNHEY; CDR2 reads SVGAGI. Trimming removed 6 bases at V and 0 bases at J, with 8 bases between. This CDR3 is built from 14 residues. The CDR3 coding sequence is TGTGCCAGCAGCCGGACAGCAACTAATGAAAAACTGTTTTTT. Its translation is CASSRTATNEKLFF.

The chain combines TRBV21-1 with TRBJ1-5; TRBD1 is taken as the D call from the table, unchecked against the DNA. TRBV21-1 is shown as a pseudogene. This CDR3 region has 16 residues. As DNA, the CDR3 is TGTGCCAGCAGCAAAGCAGGGGCAGGGAGCAATCAGCCCCAGCATTTT. Amino acid sequence: CASSKAGAGSNQPQHF.

V usage is TRBV7-9 and J usage is TRBJ1-2; D is perhaps TRBD1 (5 bases). This CDR3 comprises 14 residues. The ends were cut back, 5 bases at V and 8 bases at J, with 18 bases in the middle. Germline V gives CDR1 SEHNR, CDR2 FQNEAQ (reference sequence). The CDR3, as DNA: TGTGCCAGCAGCACTCCCATACGGGGGGAAGGCTACACCTTC. Its translation: CASSTPIRGEGYTF.

V gene TRBV30 combines with J gene TRBJ2-2, with TRBD2 identical over 7 bases. There are 12 residues in the CDR3. Germline V gene lookup returns CDR1 GTSNPN and CDR2 SVGIG (reference sequence). CDR3 loop: CAWGGATGELFF. In DNA form, the CDR3 reads TGTGCGTGGGGAGGGGCCACCGGGGAGCTGTTTTTT.

This chain uses TRBV6-5 with TRBJ2-3; 7 nucleotides line up with TRBD1. V dropped 6 bases and J dropped 1; count of bases not matched to a gene: 1. Germline assignment: CDR1 MNHEY and CDR2 SVGAGI. The CDR3 covers 13 residues. CDR3 amino acids: CASSQGGTDTQYF. In DNA, the CDR3 is TGTGCCAGCAGCCAGGGGGGCACAGATACGCAGTATTTT.